This entry lists 22 T cell receptor beta chains sequenced from one sample in a study of T-cell memory formation after mild COVID-19. MiXCR, run by TCRdb on the 5' RACE reads, gives a single entry per CDR3 protein. The table shows about 180,000 distinct CDR3 sequences, with roughly 17% occurring only once. Source material: PBMCs or a T cell subset sorted from them (not recorded which). Receptor source: an adult woman who had mild COVID-19 (a few samples of this study predate the infection). Cell type and time point are not known.

This clonotype was detected only a few times. This chain links TRBV5-1 with TRBJ1-1; D might be TRBD1 (5 bases). Trimming pared 4 bases from V and 2 bases from J, leaving 15 bases between. CDR1 SGHRS and CDR2 YFSETQ come from the germline V gene. This CDR3 is built from 15 residues. The CDR3 DNA is TGCGCCAGCAGCGGATCGACGGGGGGAAACACTGAAGCTTTCTTT. Translating it yields CASSGSTGGNTEAFF.

This chain connects TRBV5-5 to TRBJ1-1; D may be TRBD1 (5 bases). V lost 5 bases and J lost 2, with 13 bases in between. Per the germline V gene, CDR1 is SGHKS and CDR2 is YYEKEE (reference sequence). The CDR3 is made up of 14 amino acids. CDR3: CASSFERGNTEAFF. CDR3 sequence (DNA): TGTGCCAGCAGTTTTGAAAGGGGAAACACTGAAGCTTTCTTT.

This clonotype was observed a few times. V and J are TRBV11-3 and TRBJ2-7; 14 bases fit TRBD2. The trim removed 4 bases at V and 6 bases at J, leaving 11 bases unmatched. The length of the CDR3 is 17 residues. Germline CDR1 reads SGHNT; CDR2 reads YENEEA. CDR3 DNA: TGTGCCAGCAGCTCTAATAGAGGACTAGCGGGAGGATCCGAGCAGTACTTC. As protein: CASSSNRGLAGGSEQYF.

This clonotype has more than one count but fewer than ten. The J gene is TRBJ2-1, the V gene TRBV5-1; D might be TRBD2 (6 bases). Germline V gene data show CDR1 as SGHRS and CDR2 as YFSETQ. This CDR3 comprises 18 residues. V gave up 4 bases and J gave up 0 bases, with 20 bases separating them. The CDR3 nucleotides read TGCGCCAGCAGCCGGGATCTTAGCGGCGTAGGCTCCTACAATGAGCAGTTCTTC. Its translation: CASSRDLSGVGSYNEQFF.

The chain has TRBV12-3 or TRBV12-4 and TRBJ1-4, with a weak D call TRBD1 (6 bases). CDR3 length: 15 residues. V was trimmed by 6 bases and J by 4 bases, leaving 15 bases between them. The CDR3 nucleotides are TGTGCCAGCAGCCTAAAGGGGGGTTTTAATGAAAAACTGTTTTTT. As protein: CASSLKGGFNEKLFF.

V usage is TRBV20-1 and J usage is TRBJ2-1; unclear D gene. The germline V gene has CDR1 DFQATT and CDR2 SNEGSKA (reference sequence). This CDR3 comprises 12 residues. Trimming took off 7 bases at V and 2 bases at J, with 9 bases between the two ends. CDR3 amino acids: CSVKSPYNEQFF. CDR3 coding DNA: TGCAGTGTTAAGTCACCCTACAATGAGCAGTTCTTC.

This clonotype was seen a handful of times. V gene TRBV11-2 combines with J gene TRBJ2-1; 7 positions agree with TRBD2. V was pared by 4 bases and J by 15 bases, with 9 bases of the junction left unmatched. The CDR3 is 12 amino acids. Germline CDR1 and CDR2: SGHAT and FQNNGV. For the CDR3, the DNA is TGTGCCAGCAGCTCCAGGACTAGTAGGCTGTTCTTC. It codes for CASSSRTSRLFF.

This clonotype was seen only a few times. The V gene is TRBV19, the J gene TRBJ1-5; TRBD1 is a possible D gene (5 bases). Germline values: CDR1 LNHDA, CDR2 SQIVND (reference sequence). CDR3 length: 14 residues. The V end was cut by 7 bases, the J end by 1 base, with 11 bases between. For the CDR3, the DNA is TGTGCCAGTATTGGGGGAACGAGCAATCAGCCCCAGCATTTT. It is translated as CASIGGTSNQPQHF.

The genes are TRBV2 and TRBJ2-2; a weak D match, TRBD2 (5 bases). This CDR3 comprises 14 residues. CDR1 and CDR2 (germline): SNHLY, FYNNEI. Trimming removed 9 bases from V and 3 bases from J, with 14 bases in between. The CDR3 sequence: CASSETGYTGELFF. CDR3 DNA sequence: TGTGCCAGTTCGGAGACGGGATACACCGGGGAGCTGTTTTTT. The full variable domain, its missing parts supplied by reference TRBV2 and TRBJ2-2, is EPEVTQTPSHQVTQMGQEVILRCVPISNHLYFYWYRQILGQKVEFLVSFYNNEISEKSEIFDDQFSVERPDGSNFTLKIRSTKLEDSAMYFCASSETGYTGELFFGEGSRLTVL.

The V and J genes are TRBV20-1 and TRBJ2-5; 8 bases line up with TRBD2. From germline, CDR1 is DFQATT and CDR2 SNEGSKA (reference sequence). The length of the CDR3 is 12 residues. V lost 8 bases, J lost 4 bases, and 6 bases stayed unmatched. The CDR3 DNA sequence: TGCAGTAACGTCCTAGCGGGAGAGACCCAGTACTTC. Translating gives CSNVLAGETQYF.

In this sample, this clonotype turned up a few times. The chain has TRBV5-1 and TRBJ2-7, with D possibly TRBD1 on 6 matching bases. V was cut by 3 bases and J by 1 base, with 17 bases left in between. This CDR3 region has 16 residues. Per germline, CDR1 SGHRS and CDR2 YFSETQ. CDR3 region: CASSSRGGLDSYEQYF. The DNA for the CDR3 is TGCGCCAGCAGCTCTCGTGGGGGCCTGGATTCCTACGAGCAGTACTTC.

V and J are TRBV5-1 and TRBJ1-2, with 7 bases lining up with TRBD1. CDR1 and CDR2 (germline): SGHRS, YFSETQ. V was clipped by 4 bases and J by 0 bases; unmatched bases: 3. This CDR3 has 14 amino acids. The CDR3 nucleotides are TGCGCCAGCAGCGCCGGACAGGCTAACTATGGCTACACCTTC. This gives the protein CASSAGQANYGYTF.

This clonotype was counted only a few times. The chain employs TRBV20-1 and TRBJ2-7; D is perhaps TRBD1 or TRBD2 (7 bases each). Deletions cut 5 bases from V and 7 bases from J, with 18 bases between. The germline V gene has CDR1 DFQATT and CDR2 SNEGSKA (reference sequence). This CDR3 spans 13 amino acids. CDR3 DNA sequence: TGCAGTGCTCCCTACAGGGGAGGGCGGGAGCAGTACTTC. Protein sequence: CSAPYRGGREQYF.

This clonotype was seen more than once but under ten times. V usage is TRBV2 and J usage is TRBJ2-7; a possible D gene is TRBD1 (6 bases). Germline CDR1 and CDR2: SNHLY and FYNNEI. The CDR3 length is 12 residues. Trimming took 7 bases from V and 6 from J, leaving 13 bases between them. CDR3 in DNA: TGTGCCAGCAAGCTCCGGGACATCGAGCAGTACTTC. This gives the protein CASKLRDIEQYF.

This clonotype has only a few counts. This chain joins TRBV7-8 and TRBJ1-1; a possible D gene is TRBD1 (5 bases). Germline lookup yields CDR1 SGHVS and CDR2 FQNEAQ. The germline V and J ends were trimmed by 2 bases and 4 bases, with 11 bases remaining between them. CDR3 size: 14 residues. CDR3 DNA sequence: TGTGCCAGCAGCTTACTTCGGGGGTCCACTGAAGCTTTCTTT. It is translated as CASSLLRGSTEAFF.

The chain joins TRBV7-2 to TRBJ2-2; 10 bases line up with TRBD1. This CDR3 region has 15 residues. Losses at the gene ends were 6 bases for V and 7 bases for J; bases not matched to a gene: 8. The V gene's germline CDR1 is SGHTA and CDR2 FQGNSA. This chain's CDR3 is CASRSGTGAFGELFF. CDR3 sequence (DNA): TGTGCCAGCAGGAGCGGGACAGGGGCCTTCGGGGAGCTGTTTTTT.

This clonotype was found a few times. This chain connects TRBV18 to TRBJ1-1, with D uncertain. The CDR3 sequence is 18 residues long. Trimming cost V 1 base and J 3 bases, with 21 bases left between them. The germline V gene encodes CDR1 KGHSH and CDR2 LQKENI. As DNA, the CDR3 is TGTGCCAGCTCACCACTTTCGACTGCCGGGCCCTTGCACACTGAAGCTTTCTTT. This encodes CASSPLSTAGPLHTEAFF.

This chain links TRBV7-2 with TRBJ2-7; no clear D gene. Trimming removed 1 base from V and 0 bases from J, with 7 bases in between. Looked up from germline, CDR1 is SGHTA and CDR2 is FQGNSA. The CDR3 spans 14 residues. As DNA, the CDR3 is TGTGCCAGCAGCTTAGGTCCATTCTCCTACGAGCAGTACTTC. Translation gives CASSLGPFSYEQYF.

The chain uses TRBV25-1 and TRBJ2-7; weak D call: TRBD2 (6 bases). The CDR3 runs 14 residues. The V gene's germline CDR1 is MGHDK and CDR2 SYGVNS. The V gene lost 8 bases and the J gene lost 0 bases, with 14 bases spanning the gap. The CDR3 sequence is CASATEGNSYEQYF. For the CDR3, the DNA is TGTGCCAGCGCAACGGAGGGAAACTCCTACGAGCAGTACTTC.

This clonotype was found a few times. CDR3 loop: CASSLADRDWQFF. The CDR3 DNA follows: TGTGCCAGCAGCTTAGCGGACAGGGATTGGCAGTTCTTC. The chain employs TRBV7-9 and TRBJ2-1; TRBD1 agrees at 8 bases. The V gene end was trimmed by 0 bases and the J gene end by 12 bases; junction bases not matched to a gene: 4. The CDR3 is made up of 13 amino acids. The germline CDR1 and CDR2 sequences are SEHNR and FQNEAQ (reference sequence).

J is TRBJ2-1 and V is TRBV12-3 or TRBV12-4, with D maybe TRBD1 (5 bases). CDR3 length equals 16 residues. V lost 5 bases and J 6 bases, leaving 20 bases between the germline ends. CDR3 in amino acids: CASSTPGQPGANEQFF. The CDR3 bases are TGTGCCAGCAGTACCCCCGGGCAGCCTGGGGCCAATGAGCAGTTCTTC.

The V gene is TRBV20-1, the J gene TRBJ1-1, with unresolved D. V was shortened by 5 bases and J by 1 base, with 11 bases between the two germline ends. The CDR3 loop spans 13 amino acids. Germline CDR1 reads DFQATT; CDR2 reads SNEGSKA (reference sequence). For the CDR3, the DNA is TGCAGTGCTTGGTCTCAACAGAACACTGAAGCTTTCTTT. The encoded protein is CSAWSQQNTEAFF.